This T cell receptor (beta chain) was documented in a study of CD8+ T cells in alopecia areata. Study-wide results and caveats: Elevated clonality characterized lesional scalp relative to normal scalp, particularly in alopecia totalis/universalis.

Sequencing relied on a cDNA template that was reverse transcribed from extracted RNA. Here immunoSEQ multiplex PCR was the method, and the copy in TCRdb shows in-frame clones only, minus some. Of 65,000 to 75,000 clones in the sample, over 25% were seen once. This clone has a handful of counts. Its antigen is not identified. This sample's treatment: oral pan-JAK inhibitor, 5-10 mg twice daily. PBMCs served as the source from which CD4+ and CD8+ T cells were sorted. The CDR3 extends over 15 amino acids. Per germline, CDR1 MGHRA and CDR2 YSYEKL. V gave up 0 bases and J gave up 5 bases, with 11 bases separating them.

The sequenced sample was CD8+ T cells sorted from blood, obtained at week 4, from a patient treated with tofacitinib. The source of this sequence is a human donor with alopecia areata. V gene TRBV4-1 combines with J gene TRBJ1-5; D ambiguous. CDR3 loop: CASSQDFRGYQPQHF. In nucleotides, the CDR3 is TGCGCCAGCAGCCAAGATTTTCGTGGGTATCAGCCCCAGCATTTT.